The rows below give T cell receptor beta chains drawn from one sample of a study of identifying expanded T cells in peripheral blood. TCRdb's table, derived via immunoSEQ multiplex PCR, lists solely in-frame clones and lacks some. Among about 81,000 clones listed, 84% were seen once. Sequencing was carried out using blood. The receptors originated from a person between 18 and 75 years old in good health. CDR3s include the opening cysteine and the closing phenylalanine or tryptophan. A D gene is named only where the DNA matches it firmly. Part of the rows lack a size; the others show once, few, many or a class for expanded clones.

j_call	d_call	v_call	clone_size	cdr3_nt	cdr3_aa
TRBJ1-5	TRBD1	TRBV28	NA	TGTGCCACCCAGGGGGACAGGGATGTAGAGCCCCAGCATTTT	CATQGDRDVEPQHF
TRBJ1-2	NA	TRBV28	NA	TGTGCCAGCAGTTTAGGGGACTATGGCTACACCTTC	CASSLGDYGYTF
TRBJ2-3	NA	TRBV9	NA	TGTGCCAGCAGCGTAGGAGTAGCGCAGAGCACAGATACGCAGTATTTT	CASSVGVAQSTDTQYF
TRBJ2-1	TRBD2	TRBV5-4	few	TGTGCCAGCAGCTTGGCGGGAGGGAGGGCCGGGAATGAGCAGTTCTTC	CASSLAGGRAGNEQFF
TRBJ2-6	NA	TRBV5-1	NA	TGCGCCAGCAGCTTTCGGCCTTGGGGGGCTTCTGGGGCCAACGTCCTGACTTTC	CASSFRPWGASGANVLTF
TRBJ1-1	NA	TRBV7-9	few	TGTGCCAGCAGCTTAGGCCTCTTCGGGCAGCCCAACACTGAAGCTTTCTTT	CASSLGLFGQPNTEAFF
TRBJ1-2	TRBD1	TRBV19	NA	TGTGCCAGTAGCCTGGGACAGGTCGGGGGCTACACCTTC	CASSLGQVGGYTF
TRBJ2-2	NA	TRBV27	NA	TGTGCCAGCAGTTTCCGTAGCGATGGGGAGCTGTTTTTT	CASSFRSDGELFF
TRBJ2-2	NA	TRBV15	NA	TGTGCCACCAGTACTGAGGAGCTGTTTTTT	CATSTEELFF
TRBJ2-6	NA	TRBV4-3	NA	TGCGCCAGCAGCCAAGTACAGGGGGGGGCTGGGGCCAACGTCCTGACTTTC	CASSQVQGGAGANVLTF
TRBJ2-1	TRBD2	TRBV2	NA	TGTGCCAGCAGTCAAGCGATCGGGACTAGTCTCAATGAGCAGTTCTTC	CASSQAIGTSLNEQFF
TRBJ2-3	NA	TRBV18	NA	TGTGCCAGCTCACCACCGGGCAGGGCCCGCACAGATACGCAGTATTTT	CASSPPGRARTDTQYF
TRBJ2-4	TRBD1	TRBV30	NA	TGTGCCTGGAGGCGGGACAGGGGGCCTCAGTACTTC	CAWRRDRGPQYF
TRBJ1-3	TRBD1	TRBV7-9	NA	TGTGCCAGCAGACCCGCTGGACAGGGGAATGCCGGAAACACCATATATTTT	CASRPAGQGNAGNTIYF
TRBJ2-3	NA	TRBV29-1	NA	TGCAGCGCCGGGCCCGATACGCAGTATTTT	CSAGPDTQYF
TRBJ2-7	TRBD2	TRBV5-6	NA	TGTGCCAGCAGCTACTTTAGCGGGAGTCCGTACGAGCAGTACTTC	CASSYFSGSPYEQYF
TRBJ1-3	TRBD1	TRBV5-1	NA	TGCGCCAGCAGCTTGATACCTCGGGACAGGGGACAATTAGGGAAGGCTAACACCATATATTTT	CASSLIPRDRGQLGKANTIYF
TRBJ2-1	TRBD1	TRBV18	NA	TGTGCCAGCTCACCAGAAACAGGGGGCTCCTACAATGAGCAGTTCTTC	CASSPETGGSYNEQFF
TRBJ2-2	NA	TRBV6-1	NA	TGTGCCAGCAGTACTCTTCTGGCCACCGGGGAGCTGTTTTTT	CASSTLLATGELFF
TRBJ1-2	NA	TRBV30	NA	TGTGCCTGGAGTGTACAGGCCGCCAACGGCGGCTACACCTTC	CAWSVQAANGGYTF
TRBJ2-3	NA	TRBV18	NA	TGTGCCAGCTCACTACAGGGTTTTCCGCAGTATTTT	CASSLQGFPQYF
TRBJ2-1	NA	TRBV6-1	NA	TGTGCCAGCAGGGTTAACAATGAGCAGTTCTTC	CASRVNNEQFF
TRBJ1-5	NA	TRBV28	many	TGTGCCAGCAAAGAGCAATGGGATCAGCCCCAGCATTTT	CASKEQWDQPQHF